Listed below are T cell receptor beta chains from one sample, sequenced in a study of blood T cell repertoires in COVID-19. The assay was immunoSEQ multiplex PCR, and TCRdb's table has in-frame clones only and misses some. In the table there are under 200,000 clones, 80% to 85% of which are singletons. The sequenced material came from peripheral blood. The origin of the receptors is a human donor with acute or convalescent COVID-19. The donor label of this sample is uncertain. The CDR3 runs from the conserved cysteine through the conserved F or W. D genes are given only for firm matches. For some rows the clone size is stated as once, few or many, or as a class when expanded; others skip it.

DNA: TGTGCCAGCAGCTTGGACGAGGGACAAATTTATGGCTACACCTTC
CDR3: CASSLDEGQIYGYTF
size: .
V: TRBV5-4
D: .
J: TRBJ1-2

DNA: TGTGCCAGCAGTTTAGGTCTCAATCAGCCCCAGCATTTT
CDR3: CASSLGLNQPQHF
size: .
V: TRBV12-3/TRBV12-4
D: .
J: TRBJ1-5

DNA: TGTGCCAGCAGTTTAGGGTCAGGGTTGGTCGATGGCTACACCTTC
CDR3: CASSLGSGLVDGYTF
size: .
V: TRBV28
D: .
J: TRBJ1-2

DNA: TGTGCCAGCAGTGAAGCGGCAGGGGGCTCCTACAATGAGCAGTTCTTC
CDR3: CASSEAAGGSYNEQFF
size: .
V: TRBV2
D: TRBD1
J: TRBJ2-1

DNA: TGTGCCAGCAGCCCCAACGGGTTCGGAGGCTACACCTTC
CDR3: CASSPNGFGGYTF
size: once
V: TRBV12-3/TRBV12-4
D: .
J: TRBJ1-2

DNA: TGCGCCAGCAGTCCGGGCCTTTGGGGCTCTCAGGGGGAGACCCAGTACTTC
CDR3: CASSPGLWGSQGETQYF
size: .
V: TRBV5-1
D: .
J: TRBJ2-5

DNA: TGTGCCAGCAGCCAGCCGGGGGTAAATGAAAAACTGTTTTTT
CDR3: CASSQPGVNEKLFF
size: .
V: TRBV3-1/TRBV3-2
D: .
J: TRBJ1-4

DNA: TGTGCCAGCAGCTTGCGGCAGGGGAACACCGGGGAGCTGTTTTTT
CDR3: CASSLRQGNTGELFF
size: .
V: TRBV7-9
D: .
J: TRBJ2-2

DNA: TGCGCCAGCAGCCATCCCCGCGGACAGACCGCTGAAGCTTTCTTT
CDR3: CASSHPRGQTAEAFF
size: .
V: TRBV4-1
D: .
J: TRBJ1-1

DNA: TGTGCCAGCAGCTCCCCCCCGGACAGGAACACTGAAGCTTTCTTT
CDR3: CASSSPPDRNTEAFF
size: .
V: TRBV5-8
D: .
J: TRBJ1-1

DNA: TGTGCCAGCAGTCCTGTTCTTGATCAGCCCCAGCATTTT
CDR3: CASSPVLDQPQHF
size: once
V: TRBV7-6
D: .
J: TRBJ1-5

DNA: TGTGCCAGCAGCTTTCCGGACAGGGTGTATGGCTACACCTTC
CDR3: CASSFPDRVYGYTF
size: once
V: TRBV5-8
D: TRBD1
J: TRBJ1-2

DNA: TGTGCCAGCAGCTTGGGGGGTCGGACAGGGGCAACTAATGAAAAACTGTTTTTT
CDR3: CASSLGGRTGATNEKLFF
size: once
V: TRBV5-4
D: TRBD1
J: TRBJ1-4

DNA: TGTGCCAGCAGTGAGTGGGGGGACACCGGGGAGCTGTTTTTT
CDR3: CASSEWGDTGELFF
size: once
V: TRBV2
D: .
J: TRBJ2-2

DNA: TGTGCCAGCAATCTGGGCGGGATGGGACCCACAGATACGCAGTATTTT
CDR3: CASNLGGMGPTDTQYF
size: once
V: TRBV28
D: .
J: TRBJ2-3

DNA: TGTGCCAGCACTACGGACAGGAGCTCCTATAATTCACCCCTCCACTTT
CDR3: CASTTDRSSYNSPLHF
size: .
V: TRBV2
D: TRBD1
J: TRBJ1-6

DNA: TGTGCCAGCAGTGAGTCAGTCTACGAGCAGTACTTC
CDR3: CASSESVYEQYF
size: .
V: TRBV6-1
D: .
J: TRBJ2-7